These 20 T cell receptor beta chains were sequenced from one sample in a study of metastatic and nonmetastatic thyroid tumors. Thyroid surgery took place with no prior treatment in any patient. TCRdb reanalyzed the PCR reads via MiXCR. Of around 10,000 clones in the sample, 31% are singletons; the top ten hold 16%. Sequenced: adjacent normal tissue. The receptors were sampled from a female donor with papillary thyroid cancer or a benign thyroid nodule (not recorded which). Some clones in this sample may be carry-over from other donors' samples.

This clone is medium-sized by share. The V call is TRBV2, the J call TRBJ2-1; D possibly corresponds to TRBD2 (5 bases). The germline gives CDR1 SNHLY, CDR2 FYNNEI. This CDR3 has 14 residues. Deletions cut 7 bases from V and 9 bases from J, with 19 bases between. The CDR3 protein is CASMGGPARGEQFF. CDR3 nucleotides: TGTGCCAGCATGGGCGGCCCGGCACGGGGTGAGCAGTTCTTC.

On this clone itself: A junction boundary mismatches the germline segment, possibly from a read error. This rearrangement joins TRBV6-5 to TRBJ2-1; D may be TRBD1 (6 bases). This CDR3 is built from 15 residues. Germline V lookup: CDR1 MNHEY, CDR2 SVGAGI. The CDR3, as DNA: TGTACCAGCAGTTCCCCGGGACACTGCAACAATGAGCAGTTCTTC. Translated: CTSSSPGHCNNEQFF.

Within the sample, this clone is medium-sized. The DNA for the CDR3 is TGTGCCAGCTCTCAGAACACTGAAGCTTTCTTT. As protein: CASSQNTEAFF. V and J are TRBV18 and TRBJ1-1; D is unclear. The germline V gene encodes CDR1 KGHSH and CDR2 LQKENI. V gave up 6 bases and J gave up 1 base, with 3 bases separating them. The CDR3 has 11 amino acids.

A word on this clone: Mismatch with germline at one junction end may stem from a read error. The CDR3 DNA sequence: TGTGCCAGCAGGACAGCCGTCAGTGAGCAGTCCTTC. As protein: CASRTAVSEQSF. The chain is built from TRBV12-3 or TRBV12-4 and TRBJ2-1, with D maybe TRBD1 (5 bases). This CDR3 contains 12 residues.

This clone is medium-sized within its sample. Other DNA sequences within the sample encode an identical CDR3. The V and J genes are TRBV3-1 and TRBJ2-7; 9 bases are a match to TRBD1. The germline CDR1 and CDR2 sequences are LGHDT and YNNKEL (reference sequence). V shed 3 bases and J 3 bases; nucleotides not matched to a gene: 12. The CDR3 is made up of 17 amino acids. The CDR3 spells CASSQRAPGQGIYEQYF. The DNA of the CDR3 is TGTGCCAGCAGCCAGAGGGCCCCGGGACAGGGTATCTACGAGCAGTACTTC.

This clone qualifies as medium-sized. V usage is TRBV14 and J usage is TRBJ2-5, with D unclear. Germline-derived CDR1 and CDR2 are SGHDN and FVKESK. V lost 1 base and J lost 0, with 12 bases in between. The CDR3 sequence is 16 residues long. CDR3 nucleotides: TGTGCCAGCAGCCAAGCCCTCGTCGGGTACCAAGAGACCCAGTACTTC. It specifies CASSQALVGYQETQYF.

With regard to this clone: One end of the junction does not line up with germline, which may come from a read error. The sample carries other DNA sequences with the same CDR3. The chain couples TRBV2 to TRBJ2-1; 7 nucleotides align to TRBD1. The germline CDR1 and CDR2 sequences are SNHLY and FYNNEI. This CDR3 is 16 amino acids long. The CDR3 region has the DNA TGCGCCAGCAGAGACTTGGACAGGCCAGGCTCTAATGAGCAGTTCTTC. Amino acids: CASRDLDRPGSNEQFF.

The gene calls are TRBV6-1 and TRBJ1-2; possible D gene TRBD1, 6 bases. This CDR3 spans 16 amino acids. Trimming pared 6 bases from V and 5 bases from J, leaving 22 bases between. Germline V gives CDR1 MNHNS, CDR2 SASEGT. This CDR3 is CASSSGTRPFRYGYTF. In DNA form, the CDR3 reads TGTGCCAGCAGCTCCGGGACAAGGCCGTTCCGGTATGGCTACACCTTC.

The gene calls are TRBV12-5 and TRBJ1-1; D might be TRBD1 (5 bases). Germline-derived CDR1 and CDR2 are LGHNT and FRNRAP. V dropped 1 base and J dropped 5 bases, with 17 bases sitting between them. The CDR3 runs to 16 residues. DNA for the CDR3: TGTGCTAGTGGTTTGGGTGGGGGAGGGATGGGAACTGAAGCTTTCTTT. Amino acids: CASGLGGGGMGTEAFF.

This clone is medium-sized by share. The V and J genes are TRBV19 and TRBJ2-7; weak D call: TRBD1 (6 bases). The germline V gene encodes CDR1 LNHDA and CDR2 SQIVND (reference sequence). The CDR3 sequence is 14 residues long. V was cut by 5 bases and J by 0 bases, with 11 bases left in between. The CDR3 is CASSLGTNSYEQYF. The CDR3 DNA sequence: TGTGCCAGTAGTCTCGGGACAAACTCCTACGAGCAGTACTTC.

The rearrangement links TRBV24-1 to TRBJ2-2, with a tentative D call TRBD1 (5 bases). Germline CDR1 and CDR2: KGHDR and SFDVKD. The CDR3 runs to 14 residues. Trimming removed 4 bases at V and 4 bases at J, with 9 bases between. CDR3 nucleotides: TGTGCCACCAGTGAAGACAGTCCCACCGGGGAGCTGTTTTTT. It yields the protein CATSEDSPTGELFF.

The CDR3 sequence: CASSPLPGPSHYEQFF. In DNA form, the CDR3 reads TGTGCCAGCTCACCTTTGCCGGGACCTAGTCACTATGAGCAGTTCTTC. The chain recombines TRBV18 with TRBJ2-1; the D gene could be TRBD1 or TRBD2 (5 bases each). Germline CDR1 is KGHSH and CDR2 is LQKENI. V shed 3 bases and J shed 8 bases, with 20 bases lying between them. CDR3 length: 16 residues.

This clone was picked up many times. The rearrangement uses TRBV6-6 and TRBJ2-7; D not certain. The CDR3 contains 15 residues. V gave up 0 bases and J gave up 2 bases, with 11 bases separating them. CDR1 is MNHNY and CDR2 is SVGAGI in the germline V gene (reference sequence). This CDR3 is CASSYSMQETYEQYF. CDR3 DNA: TGTGCCAGCAGTTACTCGATGCAGGAGACCTACGAGCAGTACTTC.

This clone was picked up a small number of times. The V call is TRBV6-5, the J call TRBJ1-6; D gene unclear. Germline V CDR1 and CDR2: MNHEY, SVGAGI. The CDR3 sequence is 17 residues long. Between the trimmed V and J ends, which lost 3 bases and 0 bases, there was a span of 12 bases. In DNA, the CDR3 is TGTGCCAGCAGTTATAAATTTTCCAGCTCCTATAATTCACCCCTCCACTTT. Its translation is CASSYKFSSSYNSPLHF.

This clone appeared a few times. Within the sample, other DNA sequences also encode this same CDR3. The chain is built from TRBV4-1 and TRBJ2-7; possibly TRBD1 for D (6 bases). V lost 5 bases to trimming and J lost 6 bases, with 17 bases between them. The CDR3 consists of 14 residues. The V gene's germline CDR1 is MGHRA and CDR2 YSYEKL. The CDR3 here is CASSFAPGVGEQYF. CDR3 bases: TGCGCCAGCAGCTTCGCGCCAGGGGTGGGCGAGCAGTACTTC.

The sample holds a few counts of this clone. The V call is TRBV5-1, the J call TRBJ2-7; D is uncertain. The length of the CDR3 is 13 residues. Germline assignment: CDR1 SGHRS and CDR2 YFSETQ. The V end was cut by 4 bases, the J end by 2 bases, with 10 bases between. CDR3 sequence (DNA): TGCGCCAGCAGCCAAAGCCCGCCCTACGAGCAGTACTTC. The encoded protein is CASSQSPPYEQYF. Combining the CDR3 with reference TRBV5-1 and TRBJ2-7 gives the whole variable domain KAGVTQTPRYLIKTRGQQVTLSCSPISGHRSVSWYQQTPGQGLQFLFEYFSETQRNKGNFPGRFSGRQFSNSRSEMNVSTLELGDSALYLCASSQSPPYEQYFGPGTRLTVT.

The chain joins TRBV6-2 or TRBV6-3 to TRBJ1-2; D remains unclear. CDR3 length equals 14 residues. CDR1 and CDR2 from the germline V gene are MNHEY and SVGEGT. The germline V and J ends were trimmed by 0 bases and 7 bases, with 12 bases remaining between them. The CDR3 is CASSYSGLTSGYTF. CDR3 bases: TGTGCCAGCAGTTACTCCGGACTGACTAGTGGCTACACCTTC.

The chain uses TRBV9 and TRBJ2-3; the match to TRBD2 covers 8 bases. The germline CDR1 and CDR2 sequences are SGDLS and YYNGEE. Losses at the gene ends were 2 bases for V and 6 bases for J; bases not matched to a gene: 11. The CDR3 spans 16 residues. The CDR3 spells CASSVTTSGGGDTQYF. In DNA form, the CDR3 reads TGTGCCAGCAGCGTTACCACTAGCGGAGGAGGGGATACGCAGTATTTT.

V and J are TRBV20-1 and TRBJ2-5; TRBD2 agrees at 9 bases. The CDR3 length is 14 residues. Germline CDR1 DFQATT, CDR2 SNEGSKA (reference sequence). With V trimmed by 6 bases and J by 4 bases, 9 bases remained unmatched. Here the CDR3 DNA reads TGCAGTGCCAAACACAGCGGGGGGATAGAGACCCAGTACTTC. Translated, it gives CSAKHSGGIETQYF.

This clone was observed a few times. The chain links TRBV7-2 to TRBJ2-7, with D unclear. The CDR3 extends over 12 amino acids. V gave up 5 bases and J gave up 4 bases, with 9 bases separating them. Germline V gives CDR1 SGHTA, CDR2 FQGNSA. The DNA for the CDR3 is TGTGCCAGCAGCCAAGATAGGTACGAGCAGTACTTC. Encoded protein: CASSQDRYEQYF. The complete variable domain, with remaining parts taken from reference TRBV7-2 and TRBJ2-7, reads GAGVSQSPSNKVTEKGKDVELRCDPISGHTALYWYRQSLGQGLEFLIYFQGNSAPDKSGLPSDRFSAERTGGSVSTLTIQRTQQEDSAVYLCASSQDRYEQYFGPGTRLTVT.